The clone carrying this T cell receptor beta chain was picked up many times. These data are taken from a study of Graves' ophthalmopathy and Graves' hyperthyroidism. V was clipped by 2 bases and J by 0 bases, with 5 bases between them. CDR3 length: 14 amino acids. Germline V lookup: CDR1 SGDLS, CDR2 YYNGEE. Beta-chain TCR CDR3 regions were amplified from RNA transcripts. A first-round RT-PCR used HTBI primers, followed by a second-round multiplex PCR. MiXCR, applied by TCRdb to the multiplex PCR reads, yields one record per CDR3 protein. The sample yields approximately 540,000 distinct CDR3 sequences, under 45% seen once.

The chain employs TRBV9 and TRBJ2-2; the D is unclear. Source material: peripheral blood or thyroid tissue (not recorded which). The sequence came from an adult man with Graves' hyperthyroidism. CDR3 bases: TGTGCCAGCAGCGTGATGCCGAACACCGGGGAGCTGTTTTTT. Amino acid sequence: CASSVMPNTGELFF.